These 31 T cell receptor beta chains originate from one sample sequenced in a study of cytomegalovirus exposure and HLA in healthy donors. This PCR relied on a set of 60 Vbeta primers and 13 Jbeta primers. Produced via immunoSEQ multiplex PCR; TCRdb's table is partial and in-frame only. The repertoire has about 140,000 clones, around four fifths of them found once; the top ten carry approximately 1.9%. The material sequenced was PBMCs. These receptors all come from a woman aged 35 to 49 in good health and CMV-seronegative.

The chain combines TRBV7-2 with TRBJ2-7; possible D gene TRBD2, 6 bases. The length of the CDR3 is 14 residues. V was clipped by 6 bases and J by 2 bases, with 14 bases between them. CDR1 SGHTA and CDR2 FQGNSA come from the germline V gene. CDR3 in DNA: TGTGCCAGCAGGAACCGGGACTCAACCTACGAGCAGTACTTC. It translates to CASRNRDSTYEQYF.

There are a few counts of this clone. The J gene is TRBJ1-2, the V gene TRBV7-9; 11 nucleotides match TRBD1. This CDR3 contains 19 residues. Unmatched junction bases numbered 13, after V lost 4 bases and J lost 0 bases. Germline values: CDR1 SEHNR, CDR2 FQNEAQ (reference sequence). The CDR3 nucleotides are TGTGCCAGCAGCTCAGACATCCGGGACAGGGGGGATACTAACTATGGCTACACCTTC. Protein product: CASSSDIRDRGDTNYGYTF. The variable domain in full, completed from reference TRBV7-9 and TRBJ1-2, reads DTGVSQNPRHKITKRGQNVTFRCDPISEHNRLYWYRQTLGQGPEFLTYFQNEAQLEKSRLLSDRFSAERPKGSFSTLEIQRTEQGDSAMYLCASSSDIRDRGDTNYGYTFGSGTRLTVV.

For the CDR3, the DNA is TGTGCCAGCAGCGCGGGACAGAATAGACAGCCCCAGCATTTT. Protein sequence: CASSAGQNRQPQHF. This chain links TRBV7-6 with TRBJ1-5; 7 bases map to TRBD1. The V and J ends lost 5 bases and 7 bases, in that order; junction bases with no gene match: 8. CDR1 SGHVS and CDR2 FNYEAQ come from the germline V gene. This CDR3 is built from 14 residues.

The CDR3, as DNA: TGTGCCAGCAGCAGAAGGGGTTATCATGGCTACACCTTC. This encodes CASSRRGYHGYTF. This chain joins TRBV7-2 and TRBJ1-2; weak D call: TRBD1 (5 bases). This CDR3 is 13 amino acids long. Trimming stripped 5 bases from V and 6 bases from J, with 13 bases between. Germline CDR1 is SGHTA and CDR2 is FQGNSA.

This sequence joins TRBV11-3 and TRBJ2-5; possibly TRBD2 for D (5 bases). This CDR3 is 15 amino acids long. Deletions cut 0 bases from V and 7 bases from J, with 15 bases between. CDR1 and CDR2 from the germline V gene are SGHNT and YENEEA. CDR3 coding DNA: TGTGCCAGCAGCTTAGATCTAGTCCGGGAAGGGACCCAGTACTTC. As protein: CASSLDLVREGTQYF. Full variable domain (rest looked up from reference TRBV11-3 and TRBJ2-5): EAGVVQSPRYKIIEKKQPVAFWCNPISGHNTLYWYLQNLGQGPELLIRYENEEAVDDSQLPKDRFSAERLKGVDSTLKIQPAELGDSAVYLCASSLDLVREGTQYFGPGTRLLVL.

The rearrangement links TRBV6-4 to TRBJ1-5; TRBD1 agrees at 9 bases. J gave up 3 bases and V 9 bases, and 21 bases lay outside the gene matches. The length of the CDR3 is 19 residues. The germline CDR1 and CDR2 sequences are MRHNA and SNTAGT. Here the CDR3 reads CARSPNRDRDVENNQPQHF. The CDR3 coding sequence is TGTGCCAGGAGCCCGAATCGGGACAGGGATGTTGAGAACAATCAGCCCCAGCATTTT.

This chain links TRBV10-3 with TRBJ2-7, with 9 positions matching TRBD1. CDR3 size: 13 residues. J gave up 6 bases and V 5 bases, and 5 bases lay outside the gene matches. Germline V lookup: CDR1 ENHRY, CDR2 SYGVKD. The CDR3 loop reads CAISRDRDGEQYF. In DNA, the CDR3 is TGTGCCATCAGTAGGGACAGGGACGGCGAGCAGTACTTC.

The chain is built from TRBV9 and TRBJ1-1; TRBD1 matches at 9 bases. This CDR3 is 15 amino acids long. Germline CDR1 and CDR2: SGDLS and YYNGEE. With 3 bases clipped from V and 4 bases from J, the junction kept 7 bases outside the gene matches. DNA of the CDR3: TGTGCCAGCAGCGCATCCCCGACAGGGGGCACTGAAGCTTTCTTT. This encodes CASSASPTGGTEAFF.

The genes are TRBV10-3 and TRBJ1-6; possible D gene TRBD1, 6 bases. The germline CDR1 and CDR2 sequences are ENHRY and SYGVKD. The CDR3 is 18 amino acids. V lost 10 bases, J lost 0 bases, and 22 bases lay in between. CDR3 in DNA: TGTGCCACCGGATTAGACTCAACAGGGCTCTCCTATAATTCACCCCTCCACTTT. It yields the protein CATGLDSTGLSYNSPLHF.

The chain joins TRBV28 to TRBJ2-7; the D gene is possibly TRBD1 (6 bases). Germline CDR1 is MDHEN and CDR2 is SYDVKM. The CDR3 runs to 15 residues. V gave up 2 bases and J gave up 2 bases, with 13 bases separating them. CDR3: CASSLRGGPTYEQYF. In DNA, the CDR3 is TGTGCCAGCAGTTTACGTGGGGGCCCGACCTACGAGCAGTACTTC. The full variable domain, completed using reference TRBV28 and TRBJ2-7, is DVKVTQSSRYLVKRTGEKVFLECVQDMDHENMFWYRQDPGLGLRLIYFSYDVKMKEKGDIPEGYSVSREKKERFSLILESASTNQTSMYLCASSLRGGPTYEQYFGPGTRLTVT.

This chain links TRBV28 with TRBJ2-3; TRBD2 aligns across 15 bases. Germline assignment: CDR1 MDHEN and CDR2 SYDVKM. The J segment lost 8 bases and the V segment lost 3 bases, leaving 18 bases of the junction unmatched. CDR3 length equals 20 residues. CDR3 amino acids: CASSFRERTWGLAGGGTQYF. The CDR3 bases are TGTGCCAGCAGTTTCCGAGAGAGAACATGGGGACTAGCGGGAGGAGGTACGCAGTATTTT.

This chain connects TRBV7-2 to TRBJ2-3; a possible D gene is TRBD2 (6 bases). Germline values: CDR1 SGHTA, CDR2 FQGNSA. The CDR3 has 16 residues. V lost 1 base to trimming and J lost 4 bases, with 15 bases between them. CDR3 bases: TGTGCCAGCAGCTTAGGGCGGGGAGGAGGGCCAGATACGCAGTATTTT. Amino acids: CASSLGRGGGPDTQYF.

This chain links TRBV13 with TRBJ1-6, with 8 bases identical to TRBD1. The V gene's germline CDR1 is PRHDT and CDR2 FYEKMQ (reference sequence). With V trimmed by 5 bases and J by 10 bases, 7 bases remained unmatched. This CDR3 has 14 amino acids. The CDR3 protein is CASSPGQGESPLHF. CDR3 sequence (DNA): TGTGCCAGCAGCCCCGGACAGGGAGAATCACCCCTCCACTTT.

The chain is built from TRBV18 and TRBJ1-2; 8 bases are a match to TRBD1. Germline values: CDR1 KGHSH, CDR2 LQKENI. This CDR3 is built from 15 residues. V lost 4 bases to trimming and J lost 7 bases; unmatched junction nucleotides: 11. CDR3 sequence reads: CASSQHPGQASGYTF. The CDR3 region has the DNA TGTGCCAGCTCACAACATCCGGGACAGGCCTCTGGCTACACCTTC.

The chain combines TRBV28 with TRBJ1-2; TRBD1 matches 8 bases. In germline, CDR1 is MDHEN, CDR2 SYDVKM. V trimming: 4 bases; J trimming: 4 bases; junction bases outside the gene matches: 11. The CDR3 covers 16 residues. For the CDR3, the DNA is TGTGCCAGCAGTTCCCCCGGGACAGGCCTTTCCTATGGCTACACCTTC. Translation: CASSSPGTGLSYGYTF.

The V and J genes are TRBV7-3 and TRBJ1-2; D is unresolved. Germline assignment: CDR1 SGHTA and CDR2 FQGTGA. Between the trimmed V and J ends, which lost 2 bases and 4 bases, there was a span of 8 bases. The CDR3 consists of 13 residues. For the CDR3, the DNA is TGTGCCAGCAGCTTAGGTCCAGGCTATGGCTACACCTTC. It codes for CASSLGPGYGYTF.

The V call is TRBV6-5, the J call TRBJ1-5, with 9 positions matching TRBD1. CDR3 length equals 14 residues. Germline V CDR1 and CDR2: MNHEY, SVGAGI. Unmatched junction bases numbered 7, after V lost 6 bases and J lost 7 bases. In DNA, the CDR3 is TGTGCCAGCAGACCCGGGACAGGGAGGCAGCCCCAGCATTTT. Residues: CASRPGTGRQPQHF.

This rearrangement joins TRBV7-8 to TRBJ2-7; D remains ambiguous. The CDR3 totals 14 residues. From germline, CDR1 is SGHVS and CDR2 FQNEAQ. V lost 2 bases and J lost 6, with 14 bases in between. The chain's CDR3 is CASSLNSLFGEQYF. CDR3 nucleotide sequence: TGTGCCAGCAGCTTAAACTCCCTTTTCGGCGAGCAGTACTTC.

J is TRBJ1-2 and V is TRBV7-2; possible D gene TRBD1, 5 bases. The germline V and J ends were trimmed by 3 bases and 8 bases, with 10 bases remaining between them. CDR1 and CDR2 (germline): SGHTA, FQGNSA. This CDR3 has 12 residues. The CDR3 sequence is CASSFGGDGYTF. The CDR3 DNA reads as TGTGCCAGCAGCTTCGGAGGGGACGGCTACACCTTC.

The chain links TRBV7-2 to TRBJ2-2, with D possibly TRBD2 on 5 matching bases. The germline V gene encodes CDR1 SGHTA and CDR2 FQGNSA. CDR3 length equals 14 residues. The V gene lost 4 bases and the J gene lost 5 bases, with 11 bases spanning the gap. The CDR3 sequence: CASSSTTTTGELFF. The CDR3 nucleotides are TGTGCCAGCAGCTCGACTACAACGACCGGGGAGCTGTTTTTT.

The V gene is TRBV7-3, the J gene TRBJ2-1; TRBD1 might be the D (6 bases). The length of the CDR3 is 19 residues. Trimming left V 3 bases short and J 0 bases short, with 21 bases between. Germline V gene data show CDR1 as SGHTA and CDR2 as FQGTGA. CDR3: CASSFPGHSAPGSYNEQFF. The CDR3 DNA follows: TGTGCCAGCAGCTTTCCGGGACACTCTGCCCCTGGCTCCTACAATGAGCAGTTCTTC.

The CDR3 DNA follows: TGTGCCAGCAGCTCTGGACAGGAGAGATCCAAAAACATTCAGTACTTC. As protein: CASSSGQERSKNIQYF. The chain joins TRBV5-4 to TRBJ2-4, with TRBD1 matching 7 bases. The CDR3 runs to 16 residues. The V and J ends lost 3 bases and 2 bases, in that order; junction bases with no gene match: 8. CDR1 and CDR2 from the germline V gene are SGHNT and YYREEE (reference sequence).

CDR3 nucleotide sequence: TGTGCCAGCAGTTACTCCAGACTGGTTGGAGAGACCCAGTACTTC. Its protein product is CASSYSRLVGETQYF. The V and J genes are TRBV6-5 and TRBJ2-5; D is uncertain. This CDR3 has 15 amino acids. Per the germline V gene, CDR1 is MNHEY and CDR2 is SVGAGI. The ends were cut back, 0 bases at V and 4 bases at J, with 12 bases in the middle.

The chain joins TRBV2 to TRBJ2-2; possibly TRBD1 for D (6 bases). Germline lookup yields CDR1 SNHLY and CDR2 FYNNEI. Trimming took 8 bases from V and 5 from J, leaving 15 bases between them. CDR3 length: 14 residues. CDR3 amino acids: CASSRSGETGELFF. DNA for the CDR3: TGTGCCAGCTCCCGGTCAGGGGAGACCGGGGAGCTGTTTTTT.

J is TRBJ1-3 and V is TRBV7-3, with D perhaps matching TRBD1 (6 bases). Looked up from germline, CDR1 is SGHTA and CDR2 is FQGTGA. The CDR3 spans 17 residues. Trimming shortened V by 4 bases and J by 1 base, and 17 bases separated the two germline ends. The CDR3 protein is CASSSPTTGISGNTIYF. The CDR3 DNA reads TGTGCCAGCAGCTCCCCCACGACAGGTATATCTGGAAACACCATATATTTT.

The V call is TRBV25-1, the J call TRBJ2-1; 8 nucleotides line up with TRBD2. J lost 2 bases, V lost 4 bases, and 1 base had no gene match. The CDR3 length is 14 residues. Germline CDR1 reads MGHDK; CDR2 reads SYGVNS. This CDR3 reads CASSAAGAYNEQFF. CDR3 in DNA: TGTGCCAGCAGTGCAGCGGGAGCCTACAATGAGCAGTTCTTC.

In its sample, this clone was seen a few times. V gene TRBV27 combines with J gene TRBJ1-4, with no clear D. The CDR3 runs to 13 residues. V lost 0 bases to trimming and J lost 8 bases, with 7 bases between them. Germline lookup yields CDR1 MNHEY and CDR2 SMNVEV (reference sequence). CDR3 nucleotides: TGTGCCAGCAGTTTATCTGCGGGGGAAAAACTGTTTTTT. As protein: CASSLSAGEKLFF.

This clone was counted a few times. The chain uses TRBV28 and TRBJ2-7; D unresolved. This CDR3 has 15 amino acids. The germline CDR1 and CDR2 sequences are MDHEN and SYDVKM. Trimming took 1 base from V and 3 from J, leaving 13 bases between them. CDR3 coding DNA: TGTGCCAGCAGTTTATTTAGCCGCAGATTCTACGAGCAGTACTTC. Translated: CASSLFSRRFYEQYF.

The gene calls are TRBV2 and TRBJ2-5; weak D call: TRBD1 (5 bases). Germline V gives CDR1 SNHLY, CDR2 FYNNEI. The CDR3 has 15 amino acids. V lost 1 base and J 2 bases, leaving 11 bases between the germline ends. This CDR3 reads CASSEVPAGQETQYF. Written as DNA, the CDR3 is TGTGCCAGCAGTGAAGTACCCGCAGGGCAAGAGACCCAGTACTTC. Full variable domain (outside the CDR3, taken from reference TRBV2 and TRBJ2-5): EPEVTQTPSHQVTQMGQEVILRCVPISNHLYFYWYRQILGQKVEFLVSFYNNEISEKSEIFDDQFSVERPDGSNFTLKIRSTKLEDSAMYFCASSEVPAGQETQYFGPGTRLLVL.

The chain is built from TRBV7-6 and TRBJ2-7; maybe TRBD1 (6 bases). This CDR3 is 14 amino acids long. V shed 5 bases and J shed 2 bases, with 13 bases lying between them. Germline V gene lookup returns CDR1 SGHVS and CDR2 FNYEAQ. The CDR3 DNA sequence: TGTGCCAGCAGCCCTAGGACAGTCCCCTACGAGCAGTACTTC. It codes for CASSPRTVPYEQYF.

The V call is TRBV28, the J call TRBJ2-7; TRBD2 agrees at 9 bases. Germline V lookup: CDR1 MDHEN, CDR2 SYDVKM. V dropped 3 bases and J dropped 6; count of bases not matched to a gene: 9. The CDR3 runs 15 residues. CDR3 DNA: TGTGCCAGCAGTTTTGGGCTAGCGGGACGCGGCGAGCAGTACTTC. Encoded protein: CASSFGLAGRGEQYF. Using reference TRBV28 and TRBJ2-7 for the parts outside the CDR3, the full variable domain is DVKVTQSSRYLVKRTGEKVFLECVQDMDHENMFWYRQDPGLGLRLIYFSYDVKMKEKGDIPEGYSVSREKKERFSLILESASTNQTSMYLCASSFGLAGRGEQYFGPGTRLTVT.